These T cell receptor beta chains were read from a single sample in a study of OX40 agonist ivuxolimab in advanced cancers. Here immunoSEQ multiplex PCR was the method, and the copy in TCRdb shows in-frame clones only, minus some. There are roughly 70,000 clones in the sample; roughly 80% occur only once, and roughly 6.3% lies in the top ten. Material: CD4+ or CD8+ T cells sorted from blood, obtained in a trial of the OX40 agonist ivuxolimab. The receptor source for this set is an adult with an advanced solid tumor such as melanoma, head and neck, liver or kidney cancer. Each CDR3 is given with its conserved first and last residue. A D gene is named only where the DNA matches it firmly. Rows may omit the clone size; those that give it use once, few, many or a size class.

d_gene,abundance,v_gene,j_gene,CDR3nt,CDR3aa
NA,NA,TRBV7-9,TRBJ1-2,TGTGCCAGCAGCCCAGACGGGGGATATGGCTACACCTTC,CASSPDGGYGYTF
TRBD2,NA,TRBV7-9,TRBJ2-7,TGTGCCAGCAGCCCGGGACTAGCGGGAGGGTACGAGCAGTACTTC,CASSPGLAGGYEQYF
NA,NA,TRBV7-2,TRBJ2-5,TGTGCCAGCAGCTTAGACAGTCACCAAGAGACCCAGTACTTC,CASSLDSHQETQYF
NA,few,TRBV5-1,TRBJ1-2,TGCGCCAGCAGCTTGGATGGGGGTTCTAACTATGGCTACACCTTC,CASSLDGGSNYGYTF
TRBD1,NA,TRBV19,TRBJ1-2,TGTGCCAGTGGCAAGACAGGGGGCATTAGTGGCTACACCTTC,CASGKTGGISGYTF
NA,few,TRBV30,TRBJ2-2,TGTGCCTGGAGACCCCAGGGGGGGGACACCGGGGAGCTGTTTTTT,CAWRPQGGDTGELFF
TRBD2,NA,TRBV27,TRBJ2-5,TGTGCCAGCAGCTTCTGGTCTAGCGGGAGAGAGACCCAGTACTTC,CASSFWSSGRETQYF
TRBD1,NA,TRBV15,TRBJ1-2,TGTGCCACCAGCAGTCCCGGGACAGGCGGGTACGGCTACACCTTC,CATSSPGTGGYGYTF
NA,once,TRBV28,TRBJ2-1,TGTGCCAGCAGTTCCTTGACAGGCGAGCAGTTCTTC,CASSSLTGEQFF
NA,NA,TRBV6-5,TRBJ2-3,TGTGCCAGCAGCCCTCTAGAATTCGGCACAGATACGCAGTATTTT,CASSPLEFGTDTQYF
TRBD1,NA,TRBV4-3,TRBJ2-7,TGCGCCAGCAGCCAAGAGACAGGGGCCACCTACGCGCAGTACTTC,CASSQETGATYAQYF
NA,NA,TRBV7-8,TRBJ2-5,TGTGCCAGCAGCCCATTCCGGGTCCAAGAGACCCAGTACTTC,CASSPFRVQETQYF
NA,NA,TRBV19,TRBJ2-7,TGTGCCAGTAAGAACGACTGGAGCTCCTACGAGCAGTACTTC,CASKNDWSSYEQYF
TRBD1,NA,TRBV19,TRBJ2-3,TGTGCCAGTTCACAGGGGAGCACAGATACGCAGTATTTT,CASSQGSTDTQYF
NA,NA,TRBV15,TRBJ2-7,TGTGCCACCAGCAGAGAACGTCAACTAACCTACGAGCAGTACTTC,CATSRERQLTYEQYF
TRBD1,NA,TRBV29-1,TRBJ2-3,TGCAGCGTTGCACAGGGGCGGACAGATACGCAGTATTTT,CSVAQGRTDTQYF
TRBD1,NA,TRBV2,TRBJ2-1,TGTGCCAGCAGGGACAGGGTTTTCACCTATGAGCAGTTCTTC,CASRDRVFTYEQFF
NA,NA,TRBV4-2,TRBJ2-1,TGTGCCAGCAGCCAGTTCGGCAATGAGCAGTTCTTC,CASSQFGNEQFF
NA,NA,TRBV6-4,TRBJ2-5,TGTGCCAGCAGTTTAGGGGGAGAACAAGTGACCCAGTACTTC,CASSLGGEQVTQYF
NA,once,TRBV7-2,TRBJ2-3,TGTGCCAGCAGCTCACCCCCCCCGGCCGGAAGGTTTGGAGATACGCAGTATTTT,CASSSPPPAGRFGDTQYF
NA,NA,TRBV5-4,TRBJ1-6,TGTGCCAGCAGCTTTGGAGGGGGTAATAATTCACCCCTCCACTTT,CASSFGGGNNSPLHF
NA,NA,TRBV11-3,TRBJ2-5,TGTGCCAGCAGCCTTACAGCTTCAGAGACCCAGTACTTC,CASSLTASETQYF
TRBD1,NA,TRBV7-9,TRBJ2-4,TGTGCCAGCAGCCCTCCCCCGCGACAGGGGATGGACATTCAGTACTTC,CASSPPPRQGMDIQYF
NA,NA,TRBV9,TRBJ1-2,TGTGCCAGCAGCGTAGGGACAGTAAACTATGGCTACACCTTC,CASSVGTVNYGYTF
NA,NA,TRBV10-3,TRBJ1-2,TGTGCCATCAGTGAGTCGTGGGCAGGGGATGGCTACACCTTC,CAISESWAGDGYTF
NA,once,TRBV15,TRBJ2-7,TGTGCCACCAGCAGAGGGGGACTCTCCTCCGAGCAGTACTTC,CATSRGGLSSEQYF
TRBD2,NA,TRBV7-8,TRBJ2-5,TGTGCCAGCAGCGCGGGACTAGCGGGGGAGACCCAGTACTTC,CASSAGLAGETQYF
TRBD2,many,TRBV27,TRBJ2-1,TGTGCCAGCAGCACGGGACTATACAATGAGCAGTTCTTC,CASSTGLYNEQFF
TRBD2,NA,TRBV5-1,TRBJ2-3,TGCGCCAGCAGCTTGTTTGCGGGAGGGGGCACAGATACGCAGTATTTT,CASSLFAGGGTDTQYF
TRBD1,NA,TRBV18,TRBJ2-2,TGTGCCAGCTCTGTGCGGCAGGGGGCTGACACCGGGGAGCTGTTTTTT,CASSVRQGADTGELFF
NA,NA,TRBV5-1,TRBJ1-6,TGCGCCAGCCCACTCGACAGGTCGGGTTCACCCCTCCACTTT,CASPLDRSGSPLHF
TRBD2,NA,TRBV4-1,TRBJ2-1,TGCGCCAGCAGCCAAGGGGGGGGAAAGAGCTCCTACAATGAGCAGTTCTTC,CASSQGGGKSSYNEQFF
NA,NA,TRBV19,TRBJ2-3,TGTGCCAGTACCCCAAGTCGGGGAACCACGCAGTATTTT,CASTPSRGTTQYF
TRBD1,NA,TRBV5-1,TRBJ2-7,TGCGCCACCAGGACAGGGACGAACGAGCAGTACTTC,CATRTGTNEQYF
NA,NA,TRBV4-3,TRBJ1-4,TGCGCCAGCAGCTTCCTCGAGGGTGAAAAACTGTTTTTT,CASSFLEGEKLFF
NA,NA,TRBV19,TRBJ1-5,TGTGCCAGTAGCAGGTCCCTTGGGAATCAGCCCCAGCATTTT,CASSRSLGNQPQHF
NA,NA,TRBV1,TRBJ2-5,TGCACCAGCAGCCAATTGGAGAGGGACTATCAAGAGACCCAGTACTTC,CTSSQLERDYQETQYF
NA,NA,TRBV6-5,TRBJ1-1,TGTGCCAGCAGTACAAGACAGCTAGGACGAACTTTCTTT,CASSTRQLGRTFF
TRBD2,NA,TRBV7-3,TRBJ2-5,TGTGCCAGCAGCCCCGGCTATGGCGGGGGGCCTCAAGAGACCCAGTACTTC,CASSPGYGGGPQETQYF
NA,few,TRBV7-8,TRBJ2-7,TGTGCCAGCAGCTTAGGACACGGCTCCTACGAGCAGTACTTC,CASSLGHGSYEQYF
NA,NA,TRBV7-2,TRBJ2-1,TGTGCCAGCAGCTTAACCGAGGGGGGCAATGAGCAGTTCTTC,CASSLTEGGNEQFF
NA,NA,TRBV29-1,TRBJ2-3,TGCAGCGTTAGGGTCAACCCTAGCACAGATACGCAGTATTTT,CSVRVNPSTDTQYF
NA,few,TRBV28,TRBJ1-1,TGTGCCAGCAGTTTGGTGAACACTGAAGCTTTCTTT,CASSLVNTEAFF
NA,NA,TRBV6-1,TRBJ2-2,TGTGCCAGCAGTGATAGTTCAGCCGGGGAGCTGTTTTTT,CASSDSSAGELFF
NA,NA,TRBV11-3,TRBJ2-1,TGTGCCAGCAGCTTAGAAGGTTCCAACGGGGTTTACAATGAGCAGTTCTTC,CASSLEGSNGVYNEQFF
TRBD2,NA,TRBV5-8,TRBJ2-2,TGTGCCAGCAGCTTGTGGGGGGGGAACACCGGGGAGCTGTTTTTT,CASSLWGGNTGELFF
NA,NA,TRBV20-1,TRBJ1-1,TGCAGTGCCGCAGGGAACACTGAAGCTTTCTTT,CSAAGNTEAFF
NA,NA,TRBV21-1,TRBJ1-5,TGTGCCAGCAGCAAAGGCCATAAACGTCAGCCCCAGCATTTT,CASSKGHKRQPQHF